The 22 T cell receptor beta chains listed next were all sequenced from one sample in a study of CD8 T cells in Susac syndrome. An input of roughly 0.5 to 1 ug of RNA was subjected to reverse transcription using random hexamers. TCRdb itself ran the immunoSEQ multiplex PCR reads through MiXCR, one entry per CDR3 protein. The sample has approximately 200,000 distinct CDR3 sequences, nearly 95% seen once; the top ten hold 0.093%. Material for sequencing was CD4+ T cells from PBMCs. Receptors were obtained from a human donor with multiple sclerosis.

CDR3 region: CASSLAGARFAQYF. The CDR3 bases are TGTGCCAGCAGCTTGGCGGGGGCGCGTTTCGCGCAGTACTTC. The chain uses TRBV5-6 and TRBJ2-7, with D possibly being TRBD1 or TRBD2 (6 bases each). The CDR3 consists of 14 residues. The V end lost 0 bases, the J end lost 9 bases, and 16 bases lay between the germline ends. CDR1 is SGHDT and CDR2 is YYEEEE in the germline V gene.

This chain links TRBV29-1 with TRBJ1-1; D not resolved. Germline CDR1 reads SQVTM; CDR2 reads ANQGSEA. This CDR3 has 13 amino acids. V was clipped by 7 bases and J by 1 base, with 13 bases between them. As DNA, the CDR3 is TGCAGCGCCCGCCCCGGGGAGAACACTGAAGCTTTCTTT. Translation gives CSARPGENTEAFF.

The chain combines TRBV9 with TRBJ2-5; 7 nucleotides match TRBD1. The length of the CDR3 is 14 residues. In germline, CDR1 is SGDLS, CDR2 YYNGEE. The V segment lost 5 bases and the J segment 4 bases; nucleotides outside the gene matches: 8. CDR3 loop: CASSFRQGRETQYF. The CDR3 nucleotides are TGTGCCAGCAGTTTCCGACAGGGACGAGAGACCCAGTACTTC.

The CDR3 sequence is CSVSYRGRGVETQYF. The DNA for the CDR3 is TGCAGCGTTTCGTACAGGGGGCGAGGGGTGGAGACCCAGTACTTC. The chain joins TRBV29-1 to TRBJ2-5, with 9 bases aligning to TRBD1. The V and J ends lost 5 bases and 5 bases, in that order; junction bases with no gene match: 12. Per the germline V gene, CDR1 is SQVTM and CDR2 is ANQGSEA. This CDR3 region has 15 residues.

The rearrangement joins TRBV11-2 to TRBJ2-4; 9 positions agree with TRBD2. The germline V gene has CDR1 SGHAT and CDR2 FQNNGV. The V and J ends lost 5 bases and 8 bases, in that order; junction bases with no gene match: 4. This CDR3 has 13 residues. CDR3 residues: CASSVRTSDIQYF. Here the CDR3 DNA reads TGTGCCAGCAGCGTAAGGACTAGCGACATTCAGTACTTC.

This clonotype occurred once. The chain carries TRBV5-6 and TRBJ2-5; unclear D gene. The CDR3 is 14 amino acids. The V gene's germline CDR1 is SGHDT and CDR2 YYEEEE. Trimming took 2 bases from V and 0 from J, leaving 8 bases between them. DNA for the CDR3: TGTGCCAGCAGCTTCGGCTTGTACCAAGAGACCCAGTACTTC. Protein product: CASSFGLYQETQYF.

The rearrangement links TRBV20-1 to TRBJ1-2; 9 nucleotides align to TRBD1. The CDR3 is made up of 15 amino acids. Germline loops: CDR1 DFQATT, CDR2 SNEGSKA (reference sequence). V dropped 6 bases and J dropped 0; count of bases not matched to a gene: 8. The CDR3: CSAQQGALANYGYTF. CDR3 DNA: TGCAGTGCCCAACAGGGGGCGTTAGCTAACTATGGCTACACCTTC.

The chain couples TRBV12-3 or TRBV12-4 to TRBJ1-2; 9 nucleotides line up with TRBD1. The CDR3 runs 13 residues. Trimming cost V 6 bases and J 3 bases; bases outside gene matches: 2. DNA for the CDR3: TGTGCCAGCAGGGGACAGGGCCACTATGGCTACACCTTC. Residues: CASRGQGHYGYTF.

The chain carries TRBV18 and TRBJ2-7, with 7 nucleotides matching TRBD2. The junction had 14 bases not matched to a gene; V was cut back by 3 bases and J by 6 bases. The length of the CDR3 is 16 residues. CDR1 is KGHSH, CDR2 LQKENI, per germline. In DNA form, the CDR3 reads TGTGCCAGCTCACCCTTGCGGGGAGGCGGGGGTGGCGAGCAGTACTTC. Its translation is CASSPLRGGGGGEQYF. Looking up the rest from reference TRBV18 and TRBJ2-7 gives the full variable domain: NAGVMQNPRHLVRRRGQEARLRCSPMKGHSHVYWYRQLPEEGLKFMVYLQKENIIDESGMPKERFSAEFPKEGPSILRIQQVVRGDSAAYFCASSPLRGGGGGEQYFGPGTRLTVT.

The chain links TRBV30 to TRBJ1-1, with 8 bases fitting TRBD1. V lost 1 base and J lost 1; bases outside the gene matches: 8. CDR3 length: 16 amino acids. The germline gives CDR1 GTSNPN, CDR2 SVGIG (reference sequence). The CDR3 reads CAWSDWTGKRNTEAFF. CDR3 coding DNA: TGTGCCTGGAGTGATTGGACAGGGAAAAGGAACACTGAAGCTTTCTTT.

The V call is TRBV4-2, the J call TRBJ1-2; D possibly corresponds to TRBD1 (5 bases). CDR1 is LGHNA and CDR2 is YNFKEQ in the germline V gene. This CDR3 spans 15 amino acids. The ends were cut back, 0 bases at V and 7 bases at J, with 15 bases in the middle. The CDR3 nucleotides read TGTGCCAGCAGCCAAGAAATCCGACAGAGGTTTGGCTACACCTTC. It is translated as CASSQEIRQRFGYTF.

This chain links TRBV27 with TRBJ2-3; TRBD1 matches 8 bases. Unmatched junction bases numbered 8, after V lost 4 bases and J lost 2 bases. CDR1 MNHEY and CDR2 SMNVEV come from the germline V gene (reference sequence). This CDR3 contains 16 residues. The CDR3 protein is CASSSGWTGTTDTQYF. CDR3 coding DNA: TGTGCCAGCAGTTCGGGCTGGACAGGGACCACAGATACGCAGTATTTT.

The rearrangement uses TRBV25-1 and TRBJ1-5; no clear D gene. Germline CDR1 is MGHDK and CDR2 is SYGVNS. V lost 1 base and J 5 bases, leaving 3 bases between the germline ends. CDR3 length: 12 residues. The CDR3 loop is CASSEFDQPQHF. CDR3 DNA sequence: TGTGCCAGCAGTGAATTCGATCAGCCCCAGCATTTT.

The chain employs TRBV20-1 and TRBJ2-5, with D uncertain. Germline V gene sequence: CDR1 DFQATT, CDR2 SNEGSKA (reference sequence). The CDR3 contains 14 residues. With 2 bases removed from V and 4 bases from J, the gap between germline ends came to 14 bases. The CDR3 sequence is CSARNRIGGETQYF. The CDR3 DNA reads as TGCAGTGCTAGAAACCGGATTGGCGGAGAGACCCAGTACTTC.

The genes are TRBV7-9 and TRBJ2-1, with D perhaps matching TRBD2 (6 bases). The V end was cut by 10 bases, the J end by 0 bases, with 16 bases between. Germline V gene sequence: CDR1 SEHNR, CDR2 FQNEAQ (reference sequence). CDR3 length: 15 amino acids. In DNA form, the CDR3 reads TGTGCCACGAGCCGCCCGGGAGACTCCTACAATGAGCAGTTCTTC. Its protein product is CATSRPGDSYNEQFF.

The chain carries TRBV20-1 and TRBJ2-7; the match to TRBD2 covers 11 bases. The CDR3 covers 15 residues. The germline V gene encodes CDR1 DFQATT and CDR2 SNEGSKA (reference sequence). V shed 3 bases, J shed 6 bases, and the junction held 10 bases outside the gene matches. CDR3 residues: CSARAGTSGAGEQYF. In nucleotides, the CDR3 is TGCAGTGCTAGGGCCGGGACTAGCGGCGCCGGCGAGCAGTACTTC.

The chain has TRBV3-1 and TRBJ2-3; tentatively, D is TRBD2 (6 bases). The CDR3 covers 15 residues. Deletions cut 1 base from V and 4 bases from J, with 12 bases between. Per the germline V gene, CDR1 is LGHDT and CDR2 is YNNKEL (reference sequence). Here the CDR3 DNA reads TGTGCCAGCAGCCAAGTAACACTAGCTGCAGATACGCAGTATTTT. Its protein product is CASSQVTLAADTQYF.

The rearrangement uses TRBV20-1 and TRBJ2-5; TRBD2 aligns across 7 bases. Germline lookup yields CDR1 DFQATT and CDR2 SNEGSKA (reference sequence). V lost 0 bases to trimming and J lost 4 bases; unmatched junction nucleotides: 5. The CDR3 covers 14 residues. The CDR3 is CSARDGRPAETQYF. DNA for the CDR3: TGCAGTGCTAGAGACGGGAGGCCCGCAGAGACCCAGTACTTC.

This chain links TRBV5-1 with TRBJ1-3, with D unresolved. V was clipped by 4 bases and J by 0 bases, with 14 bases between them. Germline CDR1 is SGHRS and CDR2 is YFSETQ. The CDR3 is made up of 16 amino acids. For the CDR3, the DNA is TGCGCCAGCAGCCCGTGGACGGCCAGCTCTGGAAACACCATATATTTT. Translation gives CASSPWTASSGNTIYF.

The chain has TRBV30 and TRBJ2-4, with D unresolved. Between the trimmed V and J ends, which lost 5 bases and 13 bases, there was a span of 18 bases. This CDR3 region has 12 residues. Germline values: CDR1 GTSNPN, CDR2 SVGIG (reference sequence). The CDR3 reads CAWDGGPGIQYF. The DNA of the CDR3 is TGTGCCTGGGATGGTGGCCCCGGCATACAGTACTTC. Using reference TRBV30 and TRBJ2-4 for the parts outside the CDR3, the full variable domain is SQTIHQWPATLVQPVGSPLSLECTVEGTSNPNLYWYRQAAGRGLQLLFYSVGIGQISSEVPQNLSASRPQDRQFILSSKKLLLSDSGFYLCAWDGGPGIQYFGAGTRLSVL.

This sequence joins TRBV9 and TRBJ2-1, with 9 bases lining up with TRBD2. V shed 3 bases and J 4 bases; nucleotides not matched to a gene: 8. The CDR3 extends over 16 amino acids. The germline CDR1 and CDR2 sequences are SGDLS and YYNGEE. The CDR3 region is CASSAYSGSFYNEQFF. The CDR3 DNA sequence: TGTGCCAGCAGCGCGTATAGCGGGAGCTTTTACAATGAGCAGTTCTTC.

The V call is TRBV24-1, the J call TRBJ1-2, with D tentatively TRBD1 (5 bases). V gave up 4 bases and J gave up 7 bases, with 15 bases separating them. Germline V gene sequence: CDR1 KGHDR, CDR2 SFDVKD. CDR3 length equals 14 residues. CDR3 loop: CATSDRTEQGGYTF. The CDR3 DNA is TGTGCCACCAGTGACCGGACGGAGCAGGGTGGCTACACCTTC.